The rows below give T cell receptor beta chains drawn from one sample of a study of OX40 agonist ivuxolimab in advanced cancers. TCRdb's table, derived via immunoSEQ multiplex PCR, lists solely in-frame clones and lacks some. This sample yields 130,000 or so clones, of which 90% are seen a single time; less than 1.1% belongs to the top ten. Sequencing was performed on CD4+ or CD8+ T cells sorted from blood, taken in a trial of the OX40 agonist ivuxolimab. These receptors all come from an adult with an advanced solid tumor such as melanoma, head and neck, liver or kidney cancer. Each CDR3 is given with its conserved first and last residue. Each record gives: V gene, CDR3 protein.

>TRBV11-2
CASNPSGRQETQYF
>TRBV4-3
CASSPSFKRSSGNTIYF
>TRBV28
CASSLGTDSTYEQYF
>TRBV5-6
CASSLRQGHSPLHF
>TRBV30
CAWSGLADTGELFF
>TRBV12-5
CASGYDRGGGTEAFF
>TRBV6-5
CASSSGTGGAQPQHF
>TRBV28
CASTSGTGAYGYTF
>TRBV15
CATHPGGNMNTEAFF
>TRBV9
CASSGTSGSYEQYF
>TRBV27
CASTTGQFEETQYF
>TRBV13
CASSSQGSSYEQYF
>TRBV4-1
CASSLTGVNQPQHF
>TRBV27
CASGRLAGAYNEQFF
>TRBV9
CASSDRGMGTDTQYF
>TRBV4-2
CASSQAGGPPGGETQYF
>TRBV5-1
CASSLTFGGSMNTEAFF
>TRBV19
CASSRESGGLFF
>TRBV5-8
CASSLGSGEGQPQHF
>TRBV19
CASSFGTGTQPQHF
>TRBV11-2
CASSLDAASGRDEQFF
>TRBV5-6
CASSRRDQETQYF
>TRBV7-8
CASSLAGQNSGYTF
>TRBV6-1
CASSERGQAGQAFF
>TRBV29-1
CATGEWAIGLFF
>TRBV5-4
CASSYPGQATYEQYF
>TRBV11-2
CASSPQGNEAFF
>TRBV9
CASSVGGGITDTQYF
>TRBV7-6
CASSLGVQLNEKLFF
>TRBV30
CAWSNPGGGYTF
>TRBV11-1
CASSLARGSGDTQYF
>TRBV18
CASSPPGERTEAFF
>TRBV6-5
CASSSGARHTEAFF
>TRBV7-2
CASSSIATSTDTQYF
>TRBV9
CASSVSPTDTQYF
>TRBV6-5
CASSLGTGTNEQFF
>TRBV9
CASRPNRDQGNQPQHF
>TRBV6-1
CASSGSRDTEAFF
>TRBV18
CASSPDRDNEQFF
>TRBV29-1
CSATDNSNQPQHF
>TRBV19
CASSIDRGPNQPQHF
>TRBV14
CASSQGGPGYTF
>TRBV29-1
CSVRTGDNSPLHF
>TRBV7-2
CASSLKDTQYF
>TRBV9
CASSVAQGGQTQYF
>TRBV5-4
CASSLAGGSSYNEQFF
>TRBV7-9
CAISTGDTYEQYF
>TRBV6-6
CASSYPDSYGYTF
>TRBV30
CAWSRGMSYEQYF
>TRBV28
CASSLFAGGLIYEQYF
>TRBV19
CASSMRDQGYEQYF
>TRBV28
CASSLGTGKVNTEAFF
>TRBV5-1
CASSLTSGSTYEQYF